A selection of T cell receptor beta chains follows, all from one sample in a study of blood T cells in healthy people across ages. TCRdb re-derived calls from the 5' RACE reads in MiXCR, one entry per CDR3 protein. This sample has 1,800,000 or so distinct CDR3 sequences, with 39% found just once. The specimen sequenced was blood. These receptors all stem from a human donor in good health. CDR3s include the opening cysteine and the closing phenylalanine or tryptophan. D genes are given only for firm matches. Expanded clones get a size class; other rows say once, few or many, or leave the size out.

j_call | v_call | d_call | clone_size | cdr3_nt | cdr3_aa
TRBJ2-1 | TRBV4-1 | . | few | TGCGCCAGCAGCCAAGATATAGCCGATAACAATGAGCAGTTCTTC | CASSQDIADNNEQFF
TRBJ2-1 | TRBV12-3/TRBV12-4 | . | . | TGTGCCAGCACGTTAGCGGAGGCCTACAATGAGCAGTTCTTC | CASTLAEAYNEQFF
TRBJ1-2 | TRBV10-3 | . | few | TGTGCCATCAGTCGGGAACAGCGACTCTATGGCTACACCTTC | CAISREQRLYGYTF
TRBJ2-7 | TRBV3-1 | . | few | TGTGCCAGCAGCCAGGGCCAGAACTTATACGAGCAGTACTTC | CASSQGQNLYEQYF
TRBJ2-7 | TRBV12-3/TRBV12-4 | . | few | TGTGCCAGCAGTCTTCCGGGTCCCGGCGCTCGGCAGTACTTC | CASSLPGPGARQYF
TRBJ2-7 | TRBV27 | . | . | TGTGCCAGCAGTTTATCCGGGAAGACCTACGAGCAGTACTTC | CASSLSGKTYEQYF
TRBJ2-5 | TRBV27 | . | few | TGTGCCAGCAGTTTATATTGGGACCCGGGGGAGACCCAGTACTTC | CASSLYWDPGETQYF
TRBJ2-7 | TRBV4-1 | TRBD1 | . | TGCGCCAGCAGCCGCTCCGGGACAGATCAAGAGATCCAGTACTTC | CASSRSGTDQEIQYF
TRBJ2-7 | TRBV7-6 | TRBD1 | few | TGTGCCAGCAGCCGCGATTCAGGGGGCGGATCCTACGAGCAGTACTTC | CASSRDSGGGSYEQYF
TRBJ2-7 | TRBV5-1 | TRBD1 | few | TGCGCCAGCAGCTTGTCAAGGACAGGGGGCTCCTACGAGCAGTACTTC | CASSLSRTGGSYEQYF
TRBJ2-1 | TRBV7-8 | . | few | TGTGCCAGCAGCTTACGCAAAGGGGGGAGTGAGCAGTTCTTC | CASSLRKGGSEQFF
TRBJ1-2 | TRBV4-2 | TRBD1 | few | TGTGCCAGCAGCCAAGATAGGGGGCCTAGAAGGAATGGCTACACCTTC | CASSQDRGPRRNGYTF
TRBJ2-4 | TRBV7-2 | . | few | TGTGCCAGCAGCTTATTCCAGGCGGGATCCAGCATTCAGTACTTC | CASSLFQAGSSIQYF
TRBJ1-1 | TRBV29-1 | TRBD1 | . | TGCAGCGGGCAGACAGGGTTCACTGAAGCTTTCTTT | CSGQTGFTEAFF
TRBJ1-5 | TRBV6-6 | . | . | TGTGCCAGCAGTATAGCGAAGGGTCAGCCCCAGCATTTT | CASSIAKGQPQHF
TRBJ1-5 | TRBV20-1 | . | . | TGCAGTGCTAGAGATGGTCAGCCCCCGCATTTT | CSARDGQPPHF
TRBJ2-2 | TRBV12-3/TRBV12-4 | . | . | TGTGCCAGCAGTCCCCTTGGGGGTACCGGGGAGCTGTTTTTT | CASSPLGGTGELFF
TRBJ2-7 | TRBV28 | . | . | TGTGCCATCTGCGACAGGATGAGTTACGAGCAGTACTTC | CAICDRMSYEQYF
TRBJ1-2 | TRBV3-1 | . | . | TGTGCCAGCAGCCAAGTGGGGGACGGCAAATCCTATGGCTACACCTTC | CASSQVGDGKSYGYTF
TRBJ2-7 | TRBV28 | TRBD1 | . | TGTGCCAGCAGTATGACAGGGGTGCTCTCCTACGAGCAGTACTTC | CASSMTGVLSYEQYF
TRBJ2-1 | TRBV6-2/TRBV6-3 | TRBD2 | . | TGTGCCAGCAGTACACTAGCGGGGGGAGGCAATGAGCAGTTCTTC | CASSTLAGGGNEQFF
TRBJ1-2 | TRBV28 | . | . | TGTGCCAGCAGCCCTCCTAGAGGGAGGAATGGCTACACCTTC | CASSPPRGRNGYTF